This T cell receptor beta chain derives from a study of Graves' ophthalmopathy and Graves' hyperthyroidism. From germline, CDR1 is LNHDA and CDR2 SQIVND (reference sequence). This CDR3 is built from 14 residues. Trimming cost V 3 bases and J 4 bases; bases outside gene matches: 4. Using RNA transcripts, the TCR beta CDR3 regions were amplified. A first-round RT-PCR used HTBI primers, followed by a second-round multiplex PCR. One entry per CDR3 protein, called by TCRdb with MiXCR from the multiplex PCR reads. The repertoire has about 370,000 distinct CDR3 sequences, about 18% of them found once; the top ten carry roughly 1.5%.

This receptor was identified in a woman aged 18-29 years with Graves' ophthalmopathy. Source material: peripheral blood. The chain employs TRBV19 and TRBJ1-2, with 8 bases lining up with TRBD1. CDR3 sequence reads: CASSIGTGSYGYTF. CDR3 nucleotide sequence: TGTGCCAGTAGTATTGGGACAGGAAGCTATGGCTACACCTTC.